This is a list of T cell receptor beta chains from one sample in a study of response to subunit inactivated influenza vaccine. TCRdb called the RT-PCR reads again in MiXCR, with one record for every CDR3 protein. The sample consists of about 620,000 distinct CDR3 sequences, 12% of them appearing once. Material: PBMCs from blood, obtained on the day of vaccination. The source is a man aged 45-65 years who received an inactivated influenza vaccine. The CDR3 runs from the conserved cysteine through the conserved F or W. The D gene is left open where the match is weak. Clone sizes are given selectively: once, few, many, or a class where the clone is expanded.

size	length	V	D	J	DNA	CDR3
many	14	TRBV7-9	-	TRBJ1-6	TGTGCCAGCACCCTTGGACAGTATAATTCACCCCTCCACTTT	CASTLGQYNSPLHF
-	19	TRBV5-6	-	TRBJ2-5	TGTGCCAGCAGCCCGGTGGGATTGTGGACTGCCGGAGTTGGAGAGACCCAGTACTTC	CASSPVGLWTAGVGETQYF
few	17	TRBV23-1	TRBD2	TRBJ2-1	TGCGCCAGCAGTCGACTAGCGGGAGGTTTCTCCTACAATGAGCAGTTCTTC	CASSRLAGGFSYNEQFF
-	14	TRBV6-1	-	TRBJ2-7	TGTGCCAGCCTCGGTGCCGCGGGTACCTACGAGCAGTACTTC	CASLGAAGTYEQYF
-	15	TRBV7-9	TRBD2	TRBJ2-1	TGTGCCAGCAGCCTAACTAGCGCGGCCTACAATGAGCAGTTCTTC	CASSLTSAAYNEQFF
few	14	TRBV20-1	-	TRBJ2-3	TGCAGTGCTAGAGCCCTGTTGGGCACAGATACGCAGTATTTT	CSARALLGTDTQYF
-	16	TRBV7-9	-	TRBJ2-7	TGTGCCAGCAGCTTGCCCCCCGTGGGCCTTGTCTACGAGCAGTACTTC	CASSLPPVGLVYEQYF
few	12	TRBV6-2/TRBV6-3	-	TRBJ2-2	TGTGCCAGCAGCGAGACGGCCGGGGAGCTGTTTTTT	CASSETAGELFF
-	13	TRBV5-1	-	TRBJ2-5	TGCGCCAGCAGCACAAGAACGGAGGAGACCCAGTACTTC	CASSTRTEETQYF
-	19	TRBV6-5	TRBD2	TRBJ2-2	TGTGCCAGCAGTTTATTTTTGCTAGCGGGAGCTTCGAACACCGGGGAGCTGTTTTTT	CASSLFLLAGASNTGELFF
few	17	TRBV14	-	TRBJ1-2	TGTGCCAGCAGCCAAGGGGAATGGACACTCGGGGGCTATGGCTACACCTTC	CASSQGEWTLGGYGYTF
few	13	TRBV10-3	TRBD2	TRBJ2-1	TGTGCCATCGGGACTAGCGGGAGCAATGAGCAGTTCTTC	CAIGTSGSNEQFF
many	12	TRBV18	-	TRBJ2-1	TGTGCCAGCAGTCCCCAGGGAAATGAGCAGTTCTTC	CASSPQGNEQFF
few	15	TRBV12-3/TRBV12-4	-	TRBJ2-2	TGTGCCAGCAGTCCTAGCACGCAGTACACCGGGGAGCTGTTTTTT	CASSPSTQYTGELFF
-	15	TRBV6-2/TRBV6-3	TRBD1	TRBJ2-2	TGTGCCAGCAGTTACCGGACAGGGACGACCGGGGAGCTGTTTTTT	CASSYRTGTTGELFF
many	15	TRBV18	TRBD2	TRBJ2-7	TGTGCCAGCTCACCTGGACTAGCGGCCTCCTACGAGCAGTACTTC	CASSPGLAASYEQYF
few	12	TRBV29-1	-	TRBJ2-7	TGCAGCGTTGCAATAAGTAGTAGCGAGCAGTACTTC	CSVAISSSEQYF
-	14	TRBV20-1	-	TRBJ2-7	TGCAGTGCTAGAATGGGGGGCTCCAAAACCGAGCAGTACTTC	CSARMGGSKTEQYF
few	16	TRBV5-1	TRBD1	TRBJ1-2	TGCGCCAGCAGCTTGAACACCGGGACAGGGGTTGAGGGCTACACCTTC	CASSLNTGTGVEGYTF
-	15	TRBV5-5	-	TRBJ2-7	TGTGCCAGCAGCTTGGGAACAGTTAGTTCCTACGAGAAGTACTTC	CASSLGTVSSYEKYF
few	15	TRBV12-3/TRBV12-4	TRBD1	TRBJ1-2	TGTGCCAGCAGTTTCACAGGGGGTTACGTATATGGCTACACCTTC	CASSFTGGYVYGYTF
few	12	TRBV30	-	TRBJ2-3	TGTGCCTGGAGCGAACGCACAGATACGCAGTATTTT	CAWSERTDTQYF
few	16	TRBV3-1	TRBD1	TRBJ1-2	TGTGCCAGCAGCCGTGGACAGGGTTCTACCTTGGGAGGCTACACCTTC	CASSRGQGSTLGGYTF
few	17	TRBV3-1	-	TRBJ2-6	TGTGCCAGCAGCCAAGAGTCTGGGGGCCCTGGGGCCAACGTCCTGACTTTC	CASSQESGGPGANVLTF
-	13	TRBV6-5	-	TRBJ2-5	TGTGCCAGCAGTTACGTCCCCACGGAGACCCAGTACTTC	CASSYVPTETQYF
-	20	TRBV12-3/TRBV12-4	TRBD1	TRBJ1-2	TGTGCCAGCACCTCGATAAGACAGGGGGTTAGATCTCTGTCTAACTATGGCTACACCTTC	CASTSIRQGVRSLSNYGYTF
-	15	TRBV24-1	TRBD2	TRBJ2-1	TGTGCCACCAGTGCCCCCGGGGGGGCCGGGCTAGAGCAGTTCTTC	CATSAPGGAGLEQFF
-	15	TRBV24-1	-	TRBJ2-3	TGTGCCACCAGTGATCCAGGGGTTAATACAGATACGCAGTATTTT	CATSDPGVNTDTQYF
-	14	TRBV7-2	-	TRBJ2-5	TGTGCCAGCACCGTTCTCGCAGGGTTAGAGACCCAGTACTTC	CASTVLAGLETQYF
-	17	TRBV20-1	-	TRBJ1-6	TGCAGTGCTAGAGATTTAATCGGAGCAGGGAGTGATTCACCCCTCCACTTT	CSARDLIGAGSDSPLHF
few	13	TRBV18	-	TRBJ2-7	TGTGCCAGCTCACCATCCTTAGGGCTGGAGCAGTACTTC	CASSPSLGLEQYF
-	15	TRBV5-5	TRBD1	TRBJ2-7	TGTGCCAGCAGCCAAACCCTCAGGGAACAGGGGGAGCAGTACTTC	CASSQTLREQGEQYF
-	18	TRBV7-6	-	TRBJ2-6	TGTGCCAGCAGCTTAGGTTGGAGGGGGCATTCTGGGGCCAACGTCCTGACTTTC	CASSLGWRGHSGANVLTF
many	13	TRBV12-3/TRBV12-4	TRBD1	TRBJ2-7	TGTGCCAGCAGAGGGACAGAGACCTACGAGCAGTACTTC	CASRGTETYEQYF
few	12	TRBV6-2/TRBV6-3	TRBD1	TRBJ1-2	TGTGCCAGCAGTGCGACAGGGGAAGGCTACACCTTC	CASSATGEGYTF
-	13	TRBV7-2	-	TRBJ2-7	TGTGCCAGCAGCCCCGTAGTCCGGGACGAGCAGTACTTC	CASSPVVRDEQYF
many	14	TRBV4-1	-	TRBJ2-1	TGCGCCAGCAGCCACCCCTTATCGGGGTATGAGCAGTTCTTC	CASSHPLSGYEQFF
many	14	TRBV5-1	-	TRBJ1-4	TGCGCCAGCAGCGAGACAACAACTAATGAAAAACTGTTTTTT	CASSETTTNEKLFF
-	13	TRBV20-1	-	TRBJ2-3	TGCAGTGCTCAAAGGACTGCTCCAGATACGCAGTATTTT	CSAQRTAPDTQYF
once	13	TRBV20-1	-	TRBJ2-5	TGCAGTGCCCCTCGAGGTCACATCAGGGGCCAGTACTTC	CSAPRGHIRGQYF
-	16	TRBV28	TRBD2	TRBJ2-5	TGTGCCAGCAGTTTATCGGCGGGAGTGGGGCAAGAGACCCAGTACTTC	CASSLSAGVGQETQYF
-	8	TRBV20-1	-	TRBJ1-2	TGCACCGGAGATGGCTACACCTTC	CTGDGYTF
few	16	TRBV28	-	TRBJ2-3	TGTGCCAGCGGTGGTTCCCTTGCGATATTTACAGATACGCAGTATTTT	CASGGSLAIFTDTQYF
many	16	TRBV7-6	-	TRBJ1-4	TGTGCCAGCAGCTTGACTCCGCCGGGGTTAGGCGAAAAACTGTTTTTT	CASSLTPPGLGEKLFF
few	14	TRBV12-3/TRBV12-4	-	TRBJ2-5	TGTGCCAGCAGTTTGGGGGCGGCCCTTGAGACCCAGTACTTC	CASSLGAALETQYF
-	14	TRBV29-1	-	TRBJ2-7	TGCAGCGTTAAAGGGCAGGGGAGCTCCTACGAGCAGTACTTC	CSVKGQGSSYEQYF
many	16	TRBV15	TRBD1	TRBJ2-7	TGTGCCACCAGCAGATTTTTGGACAGGGGGTTTCACGAGCAGTACTTC	CATSRFLDRGFHEQYF
-	20	TRBV11-2	-	TRBJ2-3	TGTGCCAGCAACCGTTGGCCCCAGCGGCGAAGGGGAAGTAGCACAGATACGCAGTATTTT	CASNRWPQRRRGSSTDTQYF
-	16	TRBV2	-	TRBJ2-1	TGTGCCAGCAGTGAAGCGCGTCAGATGCAAGGGAATGAGCAGTTCTTC	CASSEARQMQGNEQFF
many	16	TRBV12-3/TRBV12-4	TRBD1	TRBJ2-7	TGTGCCAGCAGCCCCCCCCAGACAGGGGGTACCTACGAGCAGTACTTC	CASSPPQTGGTYEQYF
-	12	TRBV29-1	-	TRBJ1-2	TGCAGCGTTGAGTCGAGCAACTATGGCTACACCTTC	CSVESSNYGYTF
many	15	TRBV7-6	TRBD1	TRBJ2-1	TGTGCCAGCAGCACGACGGGACAGTATTACAATGAGCAGTTCTTC	CASSTTGQYYNEQFF
-	13	TRBV7-3	-	TRBJ2-2	TGTGCCAGCAGCTTCGTCGTCACCGGGGAGCTGTTTTTT	CASSFVVTGELFF
-	18	TRBV11-1	TRBD1	TRBJ1-1	TGTGCCAGCAGCTTACTCCACGTCACAGGGGGCTCTATCACTGAAGCTTTCTTT	CASSLLHVTGGSITEAFF
many	17	TRBV6-2/TRBV6-3	-	TRBJ2-1	TGTGCCAGCAGTTACCCTCTAGGACTTGTCTCCTACAATGAGCAGTTCTTC	CASSYPLGLVSYNEQFF
few	17	TRBV6-5	TRBD2	TRBJ2-1	TGTGCCAGCAGTTACTTGGCTAGCGGGAGGGATTACAATGAGCAGTTCTTC	CASSYLASGRDYNEQFF
-	18	TRBV9	TRBD2	TRBJ2-1	TGTGCCAGCAGCGTGAGCGGCGGGGGGTTGAACCGCTACAATGAGCAGTTCTTC	CASSVSGGGLNRYNEQFF
many	13	TRBV12-3/TRBV12-4	-	TRBJ2-4	TGTGCCAGCAGTTATCGGGGGGCAGACATTCAGTACTTC	CASSYRGADIQYF
-	13	TRBV12-3/TRBV12-4	-	TRBJ2-6	TGTGCCAGCACCCTCACTGGGGCCAACGTCCTGACTTTC	CASTLTGANVLTF